Listed below are T cell receptor delta chains from one sample, sequenced in a study of gamma-delta chains in newborns, infants, children. TCRdb re-called the reads using CATT. The sample has over 12,000 delta-chain clones, 7.3% seen once; the top ten hold around 20%. Sequencing input: blood. The receptors were gathered from a child who was a newborn, infant or young child, either healthy, febrile or measles-vaccinated (not recorded which). The CDR3 runs from the conserved cysteine through the conserved F or W. The order of the fields is V gene, D gene, CDR3 length, clone size, J gene, CDR3 DNA, CDR3 protein. D genes are given only for firm matches. Not all rows give a size; the values are once, few, many and, for expanded clones, a class.

>TRDV1|TRDD3|20|NA|TRDJ2
TGTGCTCTTGGGGAACCCCCGTACTGGGGGATACAGTGGGGGACAGCACAACTCTTCTTT
CALGEPPYWGIQWGTAQLFF
>TRDV1|TRDD3|15|few|TRDJ2
TGTGCTCTTGGGGCCTTTTACTGGGGGATACCACAACTCTTCTTT
CALGAFYWGIPQLFF
>TRDV2|TRDD3|21|few|TRDJ3
TGTGCCTGTGACACCGTACTGGGGGATACCCCCAGCTCCTGGGACACCCGACAGATGTTTTTC
CACDTVLGDTPSSWDTRQMFF
>TRDV2|TRDD3|17|medium-sized|TRDJ3
TGTGCCTGTGACTGGGGGATACGCTCCTGGGACACCCGACAGATGTTTTTC
CACDWGIRSWDTRQMFF
>TRDV2|NA|19|NA|TRDJ3
TGTGCCTGCGACACCGCAGGGGGGGCAAGCTCCTGGGACACCCGACAGATGTTTTTC
CACDTAGGASSWDTRQMFF
>TRDV2|TRDD3|18|few|TRDJ3
TGTGCCTGTGACACCCTGGGGGATACGGATTGGGACACCCGACAGATGTTTTTC
CACDTLGDTDWDTRQMFF
>TRDV2|TRDD3|14|NA|TRDJ2
TGTGCCTGTGACCCATTGGGGGATACAGCACAACTCTTCTTT
CACDPLGDTAQLFF
>TRDV2|TRDD3|18|medium-sized|TRDJ3
TGTGCCTGTGACCAGTACTGGGGGAGCTCCTGGGACACCCGACAGATGTTTTTC
CACDQYWGSSWDTRQMFF
>TRDV2|TRDD3|20|NA|TRDJ3
TGTGCCTGCGACACCGTACTGGGGGATGTAAGCTCCTGGGACACCCGACAGATGTTTTTC
CACDTVLGDVSSWDTRQMFF
>TRDV2|TRDD3|18|few|TRDJ3
TGTGCCTGTGACACCGCTGGGGGTCGCTCCTGGGACACCCGACAGATGTTTTTC
CACDTAGGRSWDTRQMFF
>TRDV2|TRDD3|18|NA|TRDJ2
TGTGCCTGTGACGCCCTACTGGGGATAAAGGGTCAGACAGCACAACTCTTCTTT
CACDALLGIKGQTAQLFF
>TRDV2|TRDD3|19|NA|TRDJ3
TGTGCCTGTGACGTTACTGGGGGTCCAAGCTCCTGGGACACCCGACAGATGTTTTTC
CACDVTGGPSSWDTRQMFF
>TRDV2|TRDD3|21|NA|TRDJ3
TGTGCCTGTGACACCGCTGGGGGATCCCCGATAAGCTCCTGGGACACCCGACAGATGTTTTTC
CACDTAGGSPISSWDTRQMFF
>TRDV3|TRDD3|15|few|TRDJ3
TGTGCCTACTGGGGGAGCTCCTGGGACACCCGACAGATGTTTTTC
CAYWGSSWDTRQMFF
>TRDV2|TRDD3|18|NA|TRDJ3
TGTGCCTGTGACTTACTGGGGGGACACTCCTGGGACACCCGACAGATGTTTTTC
CACDLLGGHSWDTRQMFF
>TRDV2|TRDD3|19|medium-sized|TRDJ3
TGTGCCTGTGACAATACTGGGGGATACAGCTCCTGGGACACCCGACAGATGTTTTTC
CACDNTGGYSSWDTRQMFF
>TRDV2|TRDD3|18|medium-sized|TRDJ3
TGTGCCTGTGACCCCTGGGGGATACGCTCCTGGGACACCCGACAGATGTTTTTC
CACDPWGIRSWDTRQMFF
>TRAV29/DV5|NA|16|NA|TRDJ2
TGTGCAGCAAGGAGGGGGACCGAAGCTTTGACAGCACAACTCTTCTTT
CAARRGTEALTAQLFF
>TRDV2|TRDD3|18|few|TRDJ3
TGTGCCTGTGACACCGGGGGATGGGGATCCTGGGACACCCGACAGATGTTTTTC
CACDTGGWGSWDTRQMFF
>TRDV2|TRDD3|21|few|TRDJ3
TGTGCCTGTGACACTATCGTCGTCTGGGGGATACGCGCCTGGGACACCCGACAGATGTTTTTC
CACDTIVVWGIRAWDTRQMFF
>TRDV2|TRDD3|15|NA|TRDJ2
TGTGCCTGTGACGTACTGGGGGATACGCGAGCACAACTCTTCTTT
CACDVLGDTRAQLFF
>TRDV2|TRDD3|21|NA|TRDJ3
TGTGCCTGTGACAAAGTACTGGGGGATCCCTCAAGCTCCTGGGACACCCGACAGATGTTTTTC
CACDKVLGDPSSSWDTRQMFF
>TRDV2|TRDD3|20|few|TRDJ3
TGTGCCTGTGACACTACACTGGGGGACCGAAGCTCCTGGGACACCCGACAGATGTTTTTC
CACDTTLGDRSSWDTRQMFF
>TRDV2|TRDD3|20|few|TRDJ3
TGTGCCTGTGTCAAGCTGGGGGGATCCCACCTTTCCTGGGACACCCGACAGATGTTTTTC
CACVKLGGSHLSWDTRQMFF
>TRDV2|TRDD3|19|few|TRDJ3
TGTGCCCGTGACCGGATGGGGGATACGAGTTCCTGGGACACCCGACAGATGTTTTTC
CARDRMGDTSSWDTRQMFF
>TRDV2|TRDD3|18|few|TRDJ3
TGTGCCTGTGACGCACTGGGGGCTCTCTCCTGGGACACCCGACAGATGTTTTTC
CACDALGALSWDTRQMFF
>TRDV2|TRDD3|17|NA|TRDJ1
TGTGCCTGTGACGACCTGTACTGGGGGACGTACACCGATAAACTCATCTTT
CACDDLYWGTYTDKLIF
>TRDV2|TRDD3|18|NA|TRDJ1
TGTGCCTGTGACCCCTTGTACTGGGGGATACGCGACGCCGATAAACTCATCTTT
CACDPLYWGIRDADKLIF
>TRDV2|NA|16|NA|TRDJ3
TGTGCCTGTGACACCGTGGGTACCTGGGACACCCGCCAGATGTTTTTC
CACDTVGTWDTRQMFF
>TRDV2|TRDD3|17|few|TRDJ2
TGTGCCTGTGATATACTGGGGGATCTATCTTTGACAGCACAACTCTTCTTT
CACDILGDLSLTAQLFF
>TRDV2|TRDD3|18|medium-sized|TRDJ3
TGTGCCTGTGACGTACTGGGGGATACGCCCTGGGACACCCGACAGATGTTTTTC
CACDVLGDTPWDTRQMFF
>TRDV2|TRDD3|20|few|TRDJ3
TGTGCCTGTGACTCTGTACTGGGGGTCCAGAGCTCCTGGGACACCCGACAGATGTTTTTC
CACDSVLGVQSSWDTRQMFF
>TRDV2|TRDD3|19|NA|TRDJ3
TGTGCCTGTGACACCGTCGGGGATACGCGCTCCTGGGACACCCGACAGATGTTTTTC
CACDTVGDTRSWDTRQMFF
>TRDV2|NA|18|few|TRDJ3
TGTGCCTGTGACACCGGCTGGGATCTCTCCTGGGACACCCGACAGATGTTTTTC
CACDTGWDLSWDTRQMFF
>TRDV2|TRDD3|15|few|TRDJ3
TGTGCCTGTGCTGGGGGGTACTGGGACACCCGACAGATGTTTTTC
CACAGGYWDTRQMFF
>TRDV2|TRDD3|17|NA|TRDJ2
TGTGCCTGTGACACCTTACTGGGGGATACGCGTACAGCACAACTCTTCTTT
CACDTLLGDTRTAQLFF
>TRDV2|NA|19|few|TRDJ3
TGTGCCTGTGACACCGCTGGAGGATACCCCTCCTGGGACACCCGACAGATGTTTTTC
CACDTAGGYPSWDTRQMFF